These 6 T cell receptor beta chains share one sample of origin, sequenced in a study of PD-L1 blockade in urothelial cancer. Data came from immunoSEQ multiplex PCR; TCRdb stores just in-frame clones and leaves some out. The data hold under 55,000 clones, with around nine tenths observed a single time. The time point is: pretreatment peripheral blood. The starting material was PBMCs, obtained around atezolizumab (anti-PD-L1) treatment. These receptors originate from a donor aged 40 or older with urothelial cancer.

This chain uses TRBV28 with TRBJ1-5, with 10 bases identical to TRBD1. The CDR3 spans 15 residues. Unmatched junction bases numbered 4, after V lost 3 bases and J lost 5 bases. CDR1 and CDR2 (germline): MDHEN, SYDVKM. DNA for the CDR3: TGTGCCAGCAGTTTGTCGGGACAGGGGTATCAGCCCCAGCATTTT. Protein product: CASSLSGQGYQPQHF.

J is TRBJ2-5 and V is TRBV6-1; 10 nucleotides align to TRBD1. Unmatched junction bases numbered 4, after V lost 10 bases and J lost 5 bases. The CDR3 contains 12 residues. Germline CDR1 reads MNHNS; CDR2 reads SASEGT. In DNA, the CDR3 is TGTGCCACGGACAGGGGGACGGAGACCCAGTACTTC. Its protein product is CATDRGTETQYF.

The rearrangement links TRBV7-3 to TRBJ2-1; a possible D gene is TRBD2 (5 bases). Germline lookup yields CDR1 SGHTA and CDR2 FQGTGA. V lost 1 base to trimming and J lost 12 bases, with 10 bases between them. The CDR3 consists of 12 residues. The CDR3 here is CASSLSSDGQFF. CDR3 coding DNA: TGTGCCAGCAGCTTAAGTAGCGATGGGCAGTTCTTC.

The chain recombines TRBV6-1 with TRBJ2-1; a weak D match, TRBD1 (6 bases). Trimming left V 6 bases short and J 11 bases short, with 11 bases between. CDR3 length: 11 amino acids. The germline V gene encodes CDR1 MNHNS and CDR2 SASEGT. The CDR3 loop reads CASREQGKQFF. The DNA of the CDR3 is TGTGCCAGCAGGGAACAGGGCAAGCAGTTCTTC.

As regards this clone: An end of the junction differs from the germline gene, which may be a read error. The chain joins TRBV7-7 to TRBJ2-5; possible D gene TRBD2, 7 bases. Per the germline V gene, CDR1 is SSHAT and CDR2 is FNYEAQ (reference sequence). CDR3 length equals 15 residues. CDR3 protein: CASSLGRGTTETQYF. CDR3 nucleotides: TGTGCTAGCAGCTTAGGGAGGGGGACTACGGAGACCCAGTACTTC.

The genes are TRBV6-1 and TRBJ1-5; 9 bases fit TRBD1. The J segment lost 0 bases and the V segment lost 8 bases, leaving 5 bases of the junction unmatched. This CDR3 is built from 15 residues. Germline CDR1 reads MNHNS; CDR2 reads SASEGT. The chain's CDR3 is CASGWTGDSNQPQHF. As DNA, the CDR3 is TGTGCCAGCGGGTGGACAGGGGATAGCAATCAGCCCCAGCATTTT.